These 14 T cell receptor beta chains were sequenced from one sample in a study of OX40 agonist ivuxolimab in advanced cancers. Libraries were built with the immunoSEQ multiplex PCR assay. TCRdb took this table from immuneACCESS and kept in-frame rearrangements with V and J called. Such tables lack part of the clones; where checked against another copy, unresolved V genes explain under half of the gap, and the rest is unexplained. The sample has approximately 62,000 clones on record, over 75% of them singletons. Approximately 4.8% of the sample is taken by the ten largest. The source material was CD4+ or CD8+ T cells sorted from blood, sampled in a trial of the OX40 agonist ivuxolimab. These receptors all come from an adult with an advanced solid tumor such as melanoma, head and neck, liver or kidney cancer.

CDR3 sequence: CASSRRLAGAGDTQYF. The CDR3 DNA is TGCGCCAGCAGCCGTCGACTAGCGGGGGCCGGGGATACGCAGTATTTT. The V call is TRBV5-1, the J call TRBJ2-3; TRBD2 matches at 12 bases. The CDR3 sequence is 16 residues long. In germline, CDR1 is SGHRS, CDR2 YFSETQ. J gave up 6 bases and V 4 bases, and 9 bases lay outside the gene matches. Full variable domain (missing parts from reference TRBV5-1 and TRBJ2-3): KAGVTQTPRYLIKTRGQQVTLSCSPISGHRSVSWYQQTPGQGLQFLFEYFSETQRNKGNFPGRFSGRQFSNSRSEMNVSTLELGDSALYLCASSRRLAGAGDTQYFGPGTRLTVL.

In its sample, this clone was seen once. V usage is TRBV27 and J usage is TRBJ1-1; 7 positions match TRBD1. Germline CDR1 reads MNHEY; CDR2 reads SMNVEV (reference sequence). J was trimmed by 0 bases and V by 1 base; bases with no gene match: 8. The CDR3 covers 17 residues. The CDR3: CASSLYPGQRLNTEAFF. In DNA, the CDR3 is TGTGCCAGCAGTTTATATCCGGGACAGCGATTGAACACTGAAGCTTTCTTT.

This clone is classed as medium-sized. The CDR3 loop is CASSYATNTEAFF. DNA of the CDR3: TGTGCCAGCAGTTACGCCACGAACACTGAAGCTTTCTTT. The chain links TRBV6-5 to TRBJ1-1; D gene unclear. Germline lookup yields CDR1 MNHEY and CDR2 SVGAGI. V shed 2 bases and J shed 1 base, with 5 bases lying between them. CDR3 size: 13 residues.

The chain employs TRBV2 and TRBJ2-7; D may match TRBD1 or TRBD2 (5 bases each). V was cut by 5 bases and J by 6 bases, with 23 bases left in between. CDR1 and CDR2 (germline): SNHLY, FYNNEI. The CDR3 covers 16 residues. The CDR3 nucleotides read TGTGCCAGCAGTTCCACGCGAGGGGCAGTAAGTTCCGAGCAGTACTTC. Protein: CASSSTRGAVSSEQYF.

The chain recombines TRBV10-3 with TRBJ2-5; TRBD2 might be the D (5 bases). The CDR3 is 14 amino acids. Germline-derived CDR1 and CDR2 are ENHRY and SYGVKD. Trimming shortened V by 10 bases and J by 5 bases, and 20 bases separated the two germline ends. Here the CDR3 reads CATLRAPLGETQYF. The CDR3 bases are TGTGCCACCTTGAGGGCTCCGCTCGGGGAGACCCAGTACTTC.

This rearrangement joins TRBV7-2 to TRBJ2-3; D perhaps matches TRBD2 (5 bases). The CDR3 consists of 15 residues. V was pared by 1 base and J by 11 bases, with 19 bases between. Germline V gene sequence: CDR1 SGHTA, CDR2 FQGNSA. The chain's CDR3 is CASSLDWGPSGVQYF. The CDR3 DNA reads TGTGCCAGCAGCTTAGATTGGGGTCCCTCCGGGGTGCAGTATTTT.

The chain links TRBV15 to TRBJ2-3; the match to TRBD1 covers 7 bases. Germline CDR1 is LNHNV and CDR2 is YYDKDF (reference sequence). V was pared by 4 bases and J by 3 bases, with 10 bases of the junction left unmatched. The CDR3 spans 16 residues. The CDR3 here is CATSTYRQGWTDTQYF. The CDR3 DNA follows: TGTGCCACCAGCACCTATAGACAGGGTTGGACAGATACGCAGTATTTT.

The chain uses TRBV7-9 and TRBJ2-3, with 9 positions matching TRBD1. Trimming took 7 bases from V and 4 from J; bases not matched to a gene: 6. Germline V lookup: CDR1 SEHNR, CDR2 FQNEAQ (reference sequence). The CDR3 spans 14 residues. CDR3 DNA sequence: TGTGCCAGCACAGGGACAGGGAAGTCAGATACGCAGTATTTT. Protein sequence: CASTGTGKSDTQYF.

The gene calls are TRBV7-3 and TRBJ2-1; D tentatively reads TRBD1 or TRBD2 (5 bases each). Germline loops: CDR1 SGHTA, CDR2 FQGTGA. The CDR3 covers 17 residues. V was shortened by 0 bases and J by 0 bases, with 12 bases between the two germline ends. The CDR3 nucleotides are TGTGCCAGCAGCTTAACTTTCCCAGGGAGCTCCTACAATGAGCAGTTCTTC. Its protein product is CASSLTFPGSSYNEQFF.

This chain uses TRBV27 with TRBJ1-4; TRBD1 might be the D (5 bases). The germline V gene encodes CDR1 MNHEY and CDR2 SMNVEV (reference sequence). Between the trimmed V and J ends, which lost 8 bases and 8 bases, there was a span of 18 bases. The CDR3 spans 14 residues. CDR3 sequence reads: CASYPGGKGEKLFF. The CDR3 DNA follows: TGTGCCAGCTATCCGGGGGGGAAGGGGGAAAAACTGTTTTTT.

This rearrangement joins TRBV14 to TRBJ2-1, with D possibly called TRBD1 or TRBD2 (5 bases each). Germline-derived CDR1 and CDR2 are SGHDN and FVKESK. Trimming stripped 1 base from V and 12 bases from J, with 10 bases between. The CDR3 runs 12 residues. DNA for the CDR3: TGTGCCAGCAGCCAAGCCGGGACGGGGCAGTTCTTC. Translation: CASSQAGTGQFF.

This clone has just one count. This rearrangement joins TRBV27 to TRBJ2-7, with D perhaps assigned TRBD1 or TRBD2 (6 bases each). Germline V lookup: CDR1 MNHEY, CDR2 SMNVEV (reference sequence). The CDR3 has 13 amino acids. The V end was cut by 7 bases, the J end by 4 bases, with 14 bases between. The CDR3 DNA follows: TGTGCCAGCACCCGTGAGGGGGGATACGAGCAGTACTTC. Translated: CASTREGGYEQYF.

The chain couples TRBV5-5 to TRBJ2-3; 9 nucleotides align to TRBD1. Losses at the gene ends were 3 bases for V and 1 base for J; bases not matched to a gene: 6. The length of the CDR3 is 16 residues. The germline V gene has CDR1 SGHKS and CDR2 YYEKEE (reference sequence). CDR3 sequence reads: CASSSRQGVGTDTQYF. The CDR3, as DNA: TGTGCCAGCAGCTCAAGACAGGGGGTCGGCACAGATACGCAGTATTTT. The complete variable domain, with remaining parts taken from reference TRBV5-5 and TRBJ2-3, reads DAGVTQSPTHLIKTRGQQVTLRCSPISGHKSVSWYQQVLGQGPQFIFQYYEKEERGRGNFPDRFSARQFPNYSSELNVNALLLGDSALYLCASSSRQGVGTDTQYFGPGTRLTVL.

The rearrangement joins TRBV9 to TRBJ1-5; no firm D call. Germline values: CDR1 SGDLS, CDR2 YYNGEE. The CDR3 spans 15 residues. V was shortened by 0 bases and J by 6 bases, with 13 bases between the two germline ends. CDR3 coding DNA: TGTGCCAGCAGCGTAGGTTATACTCCGGGTCAGCCCCAGCATTTT. Translated: CASSVGYTPGQPQHF. The full variable domain, its missing parts supplied by reference TRBV9 and TRBJ1-5, is DSGVTQTPKHLITATGQRVTLRCSPRSGDLSVYWYQQSLDQGLQFLIQYYNGEERAKGNILERFSAQQFPDLHSELNLSSLELGDSALYFCASSVGYTPGQPQHFGDGTRLSIL.